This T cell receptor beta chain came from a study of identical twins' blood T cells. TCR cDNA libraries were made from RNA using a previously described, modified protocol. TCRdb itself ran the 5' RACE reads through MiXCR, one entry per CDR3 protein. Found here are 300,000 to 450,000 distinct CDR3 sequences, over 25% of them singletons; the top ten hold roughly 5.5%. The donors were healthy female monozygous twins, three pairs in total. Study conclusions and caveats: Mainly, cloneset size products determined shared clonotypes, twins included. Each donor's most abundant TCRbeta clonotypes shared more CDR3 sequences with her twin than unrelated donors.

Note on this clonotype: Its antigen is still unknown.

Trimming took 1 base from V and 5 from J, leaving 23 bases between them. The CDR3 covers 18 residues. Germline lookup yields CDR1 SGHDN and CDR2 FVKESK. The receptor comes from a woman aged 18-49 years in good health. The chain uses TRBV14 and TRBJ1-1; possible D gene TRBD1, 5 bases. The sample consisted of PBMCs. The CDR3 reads CASSQVEPRAAQLTEAFF. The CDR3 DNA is TGTGCCAGCAGCCAAGTGGAACCCAGGGCGGCACAACTAACTGAAGCTTTCTTT.